Sequencing of this T cell receptor beta chain was carried out in a study of cytomegalovirus exposure and HLA in healthy donors. General study findings and limits: Most TCR sequences showed up rarely, but some public TCRs showed up in many donors. In an earlier analysis, about 87% or about 30%: the productive usage of most TCR beta V segments.

This clone was picked up one time. The antigen is not known. This CDR3 contains 14 residues. Losses at the gene ends were 2 bases for V and 5 bases for J; bases not matched to a gene: 4. Looked up from germline, CDR1 is SGDLS and CDR2 is YYNGEE. PCR used 60 Vbeta primers and 13 Jbeta primers. Clones were read by immunoSEQ multiplex PCR, and TCRdb kept only the in-frame ones, dropping some. The profile shows 150,000 to 200,000 clones, around three quarters of them singletons. V and J are TRBV9 and TRBJ1-1; 9 positions agree with TRBD1. The sequencing sample was made of PBMCs. The TCR was taken from a middle-aged man in good health and CMV-seronegative. The CDR3 DNA sequence: TGTGCCAGCAGCGTGCGGGACAGGGAAACTGAAGCTTTCTTT. This sequence encodes CASSVRDRETEAFF.